This T cell receptor beta chain was retrieved from a study of T cells in Graves' hyperthyroidism and ophthalmopathy (dated by TCRdb to between 2017 and 2020). About the investigation overall: TCR V-J signatures able to tell the groups apart were searched for in a discovery cohort of about a hundred patients, of whom under 45 had Graves' ophthalmopathy and 55 to 65 had stable Graves' hyperthyroidism. Prospective prediction of ophthalmopathy was tested in an independent validation cohort of some 20 hyperthyroidism patients and 17 patients who later progressed to ophthalmopathy. For training and testing, the roughly 93 patients in the discovery cohort were randomly divided in a 7:3 ratio. Thyroid tissue and blood T-cell repertoires from about 6 Graves' hyperthyroidism patients were also compared in the study. After blood sampling, hyperthyroidism patients were treated with methimazole at a starting dose of 30 mg daily, and ophthalmopathy patients were treated with high-dose intravenous methylprednisolone. The paper reports TCR Vbeta CDR3 sequencing of 135 peripheral blood samples: 43 ophthalmopathy, fewer than 80 hyperthyroidism and 17 progressor patients. What the study reported, not specific to this receptor: Most expanded thyroid clonotypes (frequency above 0.001) were also detected in blood, suggesting blood repertoires may reflect thyroid immune responses. No statistical method was used to fix the sample size in advance, and group allocation was not hidden from the investigators. In validation, the model predicted progression to ophthalmopathy with 55% to 71% sensitivity and 72.22% specificity, a median of approximately 6.7 months before onset. A model built on a 13 V-J signature distinguished ophthalmopathy from stable hyperthyroidism, reaching 87.88% sensitivity and under 84% specificity in cross-validation and 80%/75% in testing.

The TCR beta CDR3 regions were amplified from RNA transcripts. The first round of RT-PCR for the TCR CDR3 was performed with the HTBI primer set and the Qiagen OneStep RT-PCR kit. A second multiplex PCR round built the libraries, followed by size selection and purification. Libraries were sequenced paired-end with 100 bp reads on an Illumina HiSeq2000. The paper's processing steps were these. SOAPnuke was used to process the raw data, throwing out any read that contained adapters or uncalled bases, had a mean Phred below 15, or lacked an exact constant-primer or identifier match. High-quality paired reads were merged using COPE v1.2.5, and each unique nucleotide sequence was defined as a clonotype. MiTCR v1.1 was used to align clonotypes to the IMGT TRBV, TRBD and TRBJ reference segments. The analysis included only V-J combinations with a frequency above 0.0001, which together covered over 98% of the repertoires. The TCS score was defined as F50 (clonal expansion) divided by E x V (chaos), with BLOSUM62-based TCRdist calculated between CDR3 peptides within each V-J. Welch's t-statistics and random forest reduced several hundred V-J features to 10 to 15, which were used in a naive Bayes classifier (R e1071). The raw public reads went through TCRdb reprocessing: fastp at Q25, MiXCR clone calling, in-frame beta chains kept. Entries that share a CDR3 protein sequence are merged under the most common genes and DNA. The V and J calls shown here were made by TCRdb, not taken from the authors' results. The sample data list a few hundred thousand distinct CDR3 sequences, and roughly 46% of these were observed just once. The ten largest make up just under 8.5% of the sample.

Worth noting for this clonotype: Its target antigen remains unknown. The record has no base qualities; no much larger clone is one base away.

Via the germline V gene (reference sequence), CDR1 is GTSNPN and CDR2 SVGIG. The CDR3 starts with the cysteine, ends with the phenylalanine, and has 14 residues. Only the CDR3 portion is preserved as DNA: 42 bases, with reading frame beginning at the first base. The junction carries 14 bases between V and J, which are trimmed by 3 bases and 2 bases respectively. A patient counted as having stable Graves' hyperthyroidism if no progression to ophthalmopathy occurred over 18 months of follow-up. The hyperthyroidism patients were between 18 and 65 years old and newly diagnosed, with a disease duration of less than 2 months. Exclusion was applied to patients with uncontrolled infections, other autoimmune diseases, pregnancy or lactation. Diagnoses relied on clinical symptoms, serum thyroxine and TRAb, thyroid ultrasound and orbital computed tomography. Total RNA was extracted using Trizol reagent, and RNA quality was assessed on an Agilent 2100 Bioanalyzer.

Sequencing was performed on peripheral blood or thyroid tissue (not recorded which). The sequence was collected from a woman younger than 30 with Graves' hyperthyroidism. Donor details come from another sample of the same person, matched by shared clones. The chain is assembled from TRBV30 and TRBJ2-7; the D call could be TRBD1 or TRBD2, with each sharing 5 bases. The nucleotide sequence reads as follows: TGTGCCTGGAGGGCCCTAGGGACGCCCTACGAGCAGTACTTC. Its amino acids are CAWRALGTPYEQYF.